The clone carrying this T cell receptor (beta chain) was detected a few times. Its antigen remains unknown. Amplification yielded TCR beta CDR3 regions, with RNA transcripts as the source. The HTBI set primed first-round TCR CDR3 RT-PCR. One entry per CDR3 protein results from TCRdb running MiXCR on the multiplex PCR reads. Of about 360,000 distinct CDR3 sequences listed, 13% were seen once; the top ten hold roughly 9.2%. CDR1 is MNHNS, CDR2 SASEGT, per germline. The V end was cut by 5 bases, the J end by 3 bases, with 13 bases between. The CDR3 contains 14 residues. Diagnoses were made from clinical symptoms, serum measures (thyroxine and TRAb), thyroid ultrasound and orbital computed tomography. This specimen belongs to a study of T cells in Graves' hyperthyroidism and ophthalmopathy. At the level of the study: Staff took peripheral blood when the initial diagnosis was made, before any treatment began. Study-wide findings and caveats: Most clonotypes expanded in thyroid above 0.001 were likewise present in blood.

The clonotype originates from a woman aged 18-30 years with Graves' hyperthyroidism. The sequencing input was blood. V is TRBV6-1 and J is TRBJ1-2; possible D gene TRBD1, 5 bases. The DNA of the CDR3 is TGTGCCAGCAGTTTTCCAGGGATGGACTATGGCTACACCTTC. Its translation: CASSFPGMDYGYTF.